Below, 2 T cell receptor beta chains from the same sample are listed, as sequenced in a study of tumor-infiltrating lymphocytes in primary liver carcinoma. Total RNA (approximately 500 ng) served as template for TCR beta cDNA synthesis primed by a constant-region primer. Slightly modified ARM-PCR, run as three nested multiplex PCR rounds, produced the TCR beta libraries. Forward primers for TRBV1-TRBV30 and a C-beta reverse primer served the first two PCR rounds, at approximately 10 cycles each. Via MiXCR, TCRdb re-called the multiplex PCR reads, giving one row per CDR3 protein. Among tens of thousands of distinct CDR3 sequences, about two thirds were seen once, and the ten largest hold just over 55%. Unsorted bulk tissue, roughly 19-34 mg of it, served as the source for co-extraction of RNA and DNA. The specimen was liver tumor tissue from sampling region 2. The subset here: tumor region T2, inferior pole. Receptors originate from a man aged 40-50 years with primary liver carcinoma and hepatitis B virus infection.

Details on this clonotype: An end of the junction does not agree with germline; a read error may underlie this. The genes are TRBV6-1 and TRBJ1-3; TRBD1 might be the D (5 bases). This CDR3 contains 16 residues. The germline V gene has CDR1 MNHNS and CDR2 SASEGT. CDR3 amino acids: CAGSESRGTAGNTIYF. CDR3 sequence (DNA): TGTGCCGGCAGTGAAAGTAGGGGAACGGCTGGAAACACCATATATTTT.

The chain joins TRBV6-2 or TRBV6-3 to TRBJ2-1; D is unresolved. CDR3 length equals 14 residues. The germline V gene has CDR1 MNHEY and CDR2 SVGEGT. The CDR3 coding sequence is TGTGCTGGCAGTGGGCTTACCCCGTGGGATGAGCAGTTCTTC. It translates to CAGSGLTPWDEQFF.